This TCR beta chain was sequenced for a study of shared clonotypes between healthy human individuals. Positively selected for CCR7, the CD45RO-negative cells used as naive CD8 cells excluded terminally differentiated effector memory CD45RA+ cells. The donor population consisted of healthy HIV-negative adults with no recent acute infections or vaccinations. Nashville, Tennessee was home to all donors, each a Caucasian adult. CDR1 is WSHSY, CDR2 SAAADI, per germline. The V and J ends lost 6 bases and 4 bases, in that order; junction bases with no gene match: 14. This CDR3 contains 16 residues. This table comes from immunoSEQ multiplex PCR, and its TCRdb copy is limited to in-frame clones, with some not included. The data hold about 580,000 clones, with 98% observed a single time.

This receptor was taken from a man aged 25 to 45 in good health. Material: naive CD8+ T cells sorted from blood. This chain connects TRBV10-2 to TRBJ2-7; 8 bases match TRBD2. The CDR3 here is CASRLTLSGRFYEQYF. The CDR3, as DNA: TGCGCCAGCAGACTTACTCTCAGCGGGAGATTTTACGAGCAGTACTTC.